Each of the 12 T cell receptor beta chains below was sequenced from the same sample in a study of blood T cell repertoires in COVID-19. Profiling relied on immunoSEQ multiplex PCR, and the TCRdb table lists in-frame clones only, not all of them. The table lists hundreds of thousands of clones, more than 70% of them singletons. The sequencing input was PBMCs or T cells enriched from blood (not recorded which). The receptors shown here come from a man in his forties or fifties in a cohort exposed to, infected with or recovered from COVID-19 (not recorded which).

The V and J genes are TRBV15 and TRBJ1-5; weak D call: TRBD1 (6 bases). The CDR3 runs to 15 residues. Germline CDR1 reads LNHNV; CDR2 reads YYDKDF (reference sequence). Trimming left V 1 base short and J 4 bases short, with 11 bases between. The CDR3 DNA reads TGTGCCACCAGCAGAGTACTTACAGGGAATCAGCCCCAGCATTTT. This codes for CATSRVLTGNQPQHF.

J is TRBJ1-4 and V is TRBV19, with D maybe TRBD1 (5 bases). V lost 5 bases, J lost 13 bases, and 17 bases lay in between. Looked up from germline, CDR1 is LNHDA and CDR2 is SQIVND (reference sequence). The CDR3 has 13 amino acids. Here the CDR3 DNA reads TGTGCCAGTAGTGTCGGGGGTAAGCTACCACTGTTTTTT. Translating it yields CASSVGGKLPLFF.

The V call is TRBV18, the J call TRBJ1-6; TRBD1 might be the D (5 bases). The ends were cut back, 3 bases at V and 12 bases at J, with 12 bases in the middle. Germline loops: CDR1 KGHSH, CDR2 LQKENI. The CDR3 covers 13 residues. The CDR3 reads CASSPGTRRPLHF. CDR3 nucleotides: TGTGCCAGCTCACCCGGGACTAGACGACCCCTCCACTTT.

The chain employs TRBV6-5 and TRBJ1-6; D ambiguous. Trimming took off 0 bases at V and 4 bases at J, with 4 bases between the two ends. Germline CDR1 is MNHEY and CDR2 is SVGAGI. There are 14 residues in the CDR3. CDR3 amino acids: CASSYSRYNSPLHF. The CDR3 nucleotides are TGTGCCAGCAGTTACTCCCGGTATAATTCACCCCTCCACTTT.

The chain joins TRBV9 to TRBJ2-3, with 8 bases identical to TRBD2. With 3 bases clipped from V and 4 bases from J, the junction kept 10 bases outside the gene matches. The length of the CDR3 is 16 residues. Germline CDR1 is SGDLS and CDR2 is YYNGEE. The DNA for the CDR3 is TGTGCCAGCAGCGCGCCTTTAGCGGGAAGTTCAGATACGCAGTATTTT. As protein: CASSAPLAGSSDTQYF.

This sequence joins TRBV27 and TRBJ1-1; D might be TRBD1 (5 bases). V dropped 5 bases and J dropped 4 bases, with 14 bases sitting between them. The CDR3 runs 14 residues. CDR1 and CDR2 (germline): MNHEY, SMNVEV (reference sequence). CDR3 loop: CASSPHRGGTEAFF. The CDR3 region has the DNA TGTGCCAGCAGTCCCCATAGGGGAGGCACTGAAGCTTTCTTT.

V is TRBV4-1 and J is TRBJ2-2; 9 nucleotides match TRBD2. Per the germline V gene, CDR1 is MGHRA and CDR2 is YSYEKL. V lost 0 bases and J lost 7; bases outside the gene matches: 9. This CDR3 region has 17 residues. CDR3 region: CASSQEGASGALGELFF. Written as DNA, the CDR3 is TGCGCCAGCAGCCAAGAAGGGGCTAGCGGGGCGCTCGGGGAGCTGTTTTTT.

The CDR3 bases are TGTGCCAGCAGTTACACCGTACTGACAGGTTCTTACGAGCAGTACTTC. It specifies CASSYTVLTGSYEQYF. This rearrangement joins TRBV6-5 to TRBJ2-7; weak D call: TRBD1 (6 bases). V gave up 2 bases and J gave up 4 bases, with 18 bases separating them. The CDR3 is 16 residues long. Germline V gene data show CDR1 as MNHEY and CDR2 as SVGAGI.

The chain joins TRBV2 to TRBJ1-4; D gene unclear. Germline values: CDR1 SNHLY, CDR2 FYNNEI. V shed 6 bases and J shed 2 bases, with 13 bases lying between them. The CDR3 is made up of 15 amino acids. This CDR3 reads CASSKETLTNEKLFF. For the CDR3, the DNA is TGTGCCAGCAGCAAAGAGACACTCACTAATGAAAAACTGTTTTTT.

This chain's CDR3 is CASSPRQVYSTDTQYF. CDR3 DNA sequence: TGTGCCAGCTCACCACGACAAGTTTATAGCACAGATACGCAGTATTTT. The chain is built from TRBV18 and TRBJ2-3; D gene unclear. V was clipped by 1 base and J by 0 bases, with 11 bases between them. In germline, CDR1 is KGHSH, CDR2 LQKENI. The CDR3 spans 16 residues.

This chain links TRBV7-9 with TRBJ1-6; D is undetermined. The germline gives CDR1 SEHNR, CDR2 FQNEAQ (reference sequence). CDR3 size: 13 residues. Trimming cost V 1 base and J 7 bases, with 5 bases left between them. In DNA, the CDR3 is TGTGCCAGCAGCTTAGATCTCAATTCACCCCTCCACTTT. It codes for CASSLDLNSPLHF.

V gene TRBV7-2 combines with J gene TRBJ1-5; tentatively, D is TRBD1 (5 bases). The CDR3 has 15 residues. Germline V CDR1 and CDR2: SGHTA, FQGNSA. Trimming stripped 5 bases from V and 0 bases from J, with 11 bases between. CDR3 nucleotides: TGTGCCAGCAGCCCTCGGAGGGGTAGCAATCAGCCCCAGCATTTT. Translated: CASSPRRGSNQPQHF.